This T cell receptor (beta chain) was recorded in a study of cytomegalovirus exposure and HLA in healthy donors. Study observations and caveats: Sequencing likely caused a cluster of highly shared sequence variants. Because they were indistinguishable, some V segments, including TRBV6-2 and TRBV6-3, were excluded. Per a prior analysis, the majority of TCR beta V segments were productive roughly 90% or roughly 30% of the time.

The V end was cut by 5 bases, the J end by 0 bases, with 20 bases between. The CDR3 sequence is 18 residues long. Germline CDR1 is SGHVS and CDR2 is FQNEAQ. As to this clone: The antigen remains unidentified.

The PCR had 60 Vbeta and 13 Jbeta primers. Using immunoSEQ multiplex PCR, the repertoire was profiled, and TCRdb retains in-frame clones only, with some absent. The sample has fewer than 55,000 clones, roughly 70% seen once. As for the donors, each was a healthy bone marrow donor. The chain recombines TRBV7-8 with TRBJ2-1, with D unresolved. The sample taken for sequencing was PBMCs. This clonotype originated in a woman aged 50 to 60 in good health and CMV-seropositive. The CDR3 bases are TGTGCCAGCAGCCAACGTGGTGTTAGCACCCGCTCCTACAATGAGCAGTTCTTC. Its protein product is CASSQRGVSTRSYNEQFF.